This T cell receptor beta chain was sequenced in a study of identical twins. Notes on the study in general: Invariant MAIT and iNKT cells are populations that could partly confound zero-insertion analyses.

This clonotype has at least ten counts. The antigen remains unidentified. A universal primer binding site was introduced by template switching. The final cDNA contained unique molecular identifiers. TCRdb used MiXCR to reprocess the 5' RACE reads, holding one entry per CDR3 protein. Seen here are about 900,000 distinct CDR3 sequences, approximately 13% observed once, and the top ten hold around 1.5%. V was clipped by 4 bases and J by 3 bases; unmatched bases: 7. CDR3 size: 14 residues. Germline CDR1 SGHRS, CDR2 YFSETQ. The same sample was also studied in work on yellow fever vaccine responses in identical twins. From that study: Reports say the vaccine T cell response in twins looked partly convergent and partly personalized.

The V gene is TRBV5-1, the J gene TRBJ2-7; 7 bases line up with TRBD1. Source material: PBMCs. This clonotype was sampled from a woman younger than 35 in good health. The CDR3 DNA reads as TGCGCCAGCAGCGAAGGAACAGGGGTCTACGAGCAGTACTTC. It translates to CASSEGTGVYEQYF.